This TCR beta chain is from a study of cytomegalovirus exposure and HLA in healthy donors. The CDR3 extends over 14 amino acids. CDR1 and CDR2 (germline): GTSNPN, SVGIG (reference sequence). Trimming stripped 2 bases from V and 2 bases from J, with 9 bases between. Study-wide points: In an earlier analysis, about 87% or about 30%: the productive usage of most TCR beta V segments.

A multiplex PCR was run with 60 Vbeta primers and 13 Jbeta primers. Measured with immunoSEQ multiplex PCR; TCRdb has only the in-frame clones, and not every one. The sample lists about 55,000 clones; 70% to 75% were seen once. Regarding donors, all were healthy bone marrow donors. In the case of this clone: Its antigen is as yet unknown.

The material sequenced was PBMCs. The receptor was derived from a man between 35 and 55 years old in good health and CMV-seropositive. The chain uses TRBV30 and TRBJ1-4; D remains unclear. The DNA for the CDR3 is TGTGCCTGGAGTAGAGGGAGGACTAATGAAAAACTGTTTTTT. Amino acids: CAWSRGRTNEKLFF.